The rows below give T cell receptor beta chains drawn from one sample of a study of post-analysis software for immune sequencing data. TCRdb reanalysed the PCR reads using MiXCR and keeps one entry per CDR3 protein. The profile shows 500,000 to 600,000 distinct CDR3 sequences, roughly 46% of them singletons. Material: blood. These receptors all stem from a girl between 10 and 17 years old with multiple sclerosis. Both conserved end residues are part of each CDR3. D genes are given only for firm matches. A row's size may be missing; if present it is once, few, many or a size class.

CASSLNEQFF TGTGCCAGCAGTTTAAATGAGCAGTTCTTC many TRBJ2-1 . TRBV12-3/TRBV12-4
CASSFAAGEAFF TGTGCCAGCAGTTTTGCGGCGGGTGAAGCTTTCTTT . TRBJ1-1 . TRBV12-3/TRBV12-4
CAISDPLAPQETQYF TGTGCCATCAGTGATCCGCTAGCGCCTCAGGAGACCCAGTACTTC . TRBJ2-5 . TRBV10-3
CASSQRGAGNTEAFF TGCGCCAGCAGCCAACGGGGGGCGGGGAACACTGAAGCTTTCTTT . TRBJ1-1 . TRBV4-1
CASSRTGLNYGYTF TGCGCCAGCAGCCGGACAGGGCTTAACTATGGCTACACCTTC . TRBJ1-2 TRBD1 TRBV5-1
CASSLTRGDEQFF TGTGCTAGCAGCTTAACTCGAGGCGATGAGCAGTTCTTC few TRBJ2-1 . TRBV7-7
CASSLHLRGQYF TGTGCCAGCAGTTTACATCTCCGGGGGCAGTACTTC . TRBJ2-4 . TRBV12-3/TRBV12-4
CASSLEKLETQYF TGCGCCAGCAGCTTGGAGAAGTTGGAGACCCAGTACTTC . TRBJ2-5 . TRBV5-1
CASRLDRNPPEAFF TGTGCCAGCAGGTTAGACAGAAACCCCCCTGAAGCTTTCTTT . TRBJ1-1 . TRBV12-3/TRBV12-4
CASSLEGQGNTDTQYF TGTGCCAGCAGCTTAGAGGGACAGGGGAACACAGATACGCAGTATTTT . TRBJ2-3 TRBD1 TRBV9
CASSLELAGTYEQYF TGCGCCAGCAGCTTGGAGTTAGCGGGGACCTACGAGCAGTACTTC few TRBJ2-7 TRBD2 TRBV5-1
CASSLGHLGQGYQPQHF TGTGCCAGCAGCTTAGGACACCTGGGACAGGGATATCAGCCCCAGCATTTT . TRBJ1-5 TRBD1 TRBV7-9
CASSSGTSGLIISTDTQYF TGTGCCAGCAGTTCCGGGACTAGCGGGCTGATAATTAGCACAGATACGCAGTATTTT . TRBJ2-3 TRBD2 TRBV6-2/TRBV6-3
CASSVLHQETQYF TGCGCCAGCAGCGTCCTTCACCAAGAGACCCAGTACTTC . TRBJ2-5 . TRBV5-1
CSVEGSRSVYGYTF TGCAGCGTTGAGGGCAGCCGATCCGTCTATGGCTACACCTTC . TRBJ1-2 . TRBV29-1
CASSDQGRKQYF TGTGCCAGCAGTGATCAGGGAAGGAAGCAGTACTTC . TRBJ2-5 . TRBV25-1
CSVEARQSDTDTQYF TGCAGCGTTGAAGCTCGGCAGAGTGACACAGATACGCAGTATTTT . TRBJ2-3 . TRBV29-1
CASSYLTGGATNEKLFF TGTGCCAGCAGTTACTTAACAGGGGGTGCAACTAATGAAAAACTGTTTTTT . TRBJ1-4 TRBD1 TRBV6-5
CASSQEESDEQFF TGTGCCAGCAGCCAAGAGGAGAGTGATGAGCAGTTCTTC . TRBJ2-1 . TRBV4-2
CASSVDIGTGEDPLHF TGTGCCAGCAGCGTCGACATCGGGACAGGGGAGGATCCCCTCCACTTT . TRBJ1-6 TRBD1 TRBV9
CASSYRLAGDTQYF TGTGCCAGCAGTTATCGACTAGCGGGGGATACGCAGTATTTT . TRBJ2-3 TRBD2 TRBV12-3/TRBV12-4
CASTLGTDVRETQYF TGTGCCAGCACCCTTGGGACCGACGTCAGAGAGACCCAGTACTTC . TRBJ2-5 . TRBV12-3/TRBV12-4
CASRRSGTRAKNIQYF TGTGCCAGCAGACGAAGCGGGACAAGAGCCAAAAACATTCAGTACTTC . TRBJ2-4 . TRBV12-3/TRBV12-4
CASSWDADTQYF TGTGCCAGCAGTTGGGACGCAGATACGCAGTATTTT few TRBJ2-3 . TRBV7-2
CASSLAVGELFF TGTGCCAGCAGTTTAGCGGTCGGGGAGCTGTTTTTT . TRBJ2-2 . TRBV12-3/TRBV12-4
CASSLEQGDEQFF TGTGCCAGCAGCCTCGAACAGGGGGATGAGCAGTTCTTC . TRBJ2-1 TRBD1 TRBV7-9
CASSADPTDTQYF TGTGCCAGCAGCGCAGATCCCACAGATACGCAGTATTTT . TRBJ2-3 . TRBV12-3/TRBV12-4
CASSYQGGKGTEAFF TGTGCCAGCAGTTACCAGGGGGGGAAAGGCACTGAAGCTTTCTTT . TRBJ1-1 TRBD1 TRBV6-5
CASSGSGTSGSRYEQYF TGCGCCAGCAGCGGGTCCGGGACTAGCGGGAGTAGGTACGAGCAGTACTTC . TRBJ2-7 TRBD2 TRBV5-1